This is a list of T cell receptor beta chains from one sample in a study of identical twins. TCRdb independently ran MiXCR on the 5' RACE reads; one entry per CDR3 protein. Among hundreds of thousands of distinct CDR3 sequences listed, approximately 6.1% were seen once. Sequencing was performed on naive T cells sorted from blood. The receptors come from a man between 18 and 35 years old in good health. CDR3s include the opening cysteine and the closing phenylalanine or tryptophan. The order of the fields is V gene, D gene, CDR3 protein. The D gene is left open where the match is weak.

V: TRBV9; D: NA; CDR3: CASSAGGGGSNQPQHF
V: TRBV20-1; D: NA; CDR3: CSARDISNYGYTF
V: TRBV29-1; D: NA; CDR3: CSVDPSNEQFF
V: TRBV29-1; D: TRBD2; CDR3: CSVKGLAGGPGTGELFF
V: TRBV7-9; D: NA; CDR3: CASSPDRYYSGNTIYF
V: TRBV12-3/TRBV12-4; D: TRBD2; CDR3: CASSFSLAGNQETQYF
V: TRBV12-3/TRBV12-4; D: NA; CDR3: CASNNVGGMNTEAFF
V: TRBV4-3; D: NA; CDR3: CASSQGQALSYEQYF
V: TRBV10-3; D: TRBD1; CDR3: CAIRPQGLGADTQYF
V: TRBV7-9; D: TRBD2; CDR3: CASSLGPGGEQYF
V: TRBV5-1; D: NA; CDR3: CASSAGQFAGANVLTF
V: TRBV12-3/TRBV12-4; D: NA; CDR3: CASFAALSTDTQYF
V: TRBV5-1; D: TRBD2; CDR3: CASTPRGVAGGSYEQYF
V: TRBV5-1; D: NA; CDR3: CASSLAGISTDTQYF
V: TRBV6-1; D: NA; CDR3: CASTPTGSVVAGELFF
V: TRBV20-1; D: NA; CDR3: CSAMTSAETQYF
V: TRBV11-3; D: NA; CDR3: CASSFLVGQETQYF